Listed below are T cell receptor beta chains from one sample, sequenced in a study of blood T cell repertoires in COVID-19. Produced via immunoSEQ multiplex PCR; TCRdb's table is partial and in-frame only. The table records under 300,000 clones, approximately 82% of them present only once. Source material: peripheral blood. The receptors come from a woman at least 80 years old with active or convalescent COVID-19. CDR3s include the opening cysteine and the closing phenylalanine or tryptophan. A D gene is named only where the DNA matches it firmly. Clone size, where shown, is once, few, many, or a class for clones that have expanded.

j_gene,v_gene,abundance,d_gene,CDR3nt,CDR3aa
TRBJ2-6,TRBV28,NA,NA,TGTGCCAGCAGTTTATCGGGCTCTGGGGCCAACGTCCTGACTTTC,CASSLSGSGANVLTF
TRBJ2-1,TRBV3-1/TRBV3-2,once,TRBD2,TGTGCCAGCAGCCAAGCCGGGAGGGCCAAGAATGAGCAGTTCTTC,CASSQAGRAKNEQFF
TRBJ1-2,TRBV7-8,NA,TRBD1,TGTGCCAGCAGCCTGACAGGGGGCGGCTACACCTTC,CASSLTGGGYTF
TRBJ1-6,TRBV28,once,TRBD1,TGTGCCAGCTGCGAGATCAGGGGGAATTCACCCCTCCACTTT,CASCEIRGNSPLHF
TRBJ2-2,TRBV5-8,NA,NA,TGTGCCAGCAGAGGGTCAGGGACTGCGAACACCGGGGAGCTGTTTTTT,CASRGSGTANTGELFF
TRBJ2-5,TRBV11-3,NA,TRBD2,TGTGCCAGCAGCTTAATGGGAGGGTCAGGAGAGACCCAGTACTTC,CASSLMGGSGETQYF
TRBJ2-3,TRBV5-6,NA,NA,TGTGCCAGCAGCTCCTCTAATTGGGGGGTGAGAGGCACAGATACGCAGTATTTT,CASSSSNWGVRGTDTQYF
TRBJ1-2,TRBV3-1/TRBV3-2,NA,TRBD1,TGTGCCAGCAGCCATTTTTTTTACAGGGGGCAAAACTATGGCTACACCTTC,CASSHFFYRGQNYGYTF
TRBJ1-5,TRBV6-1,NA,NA,TGTGCCAGCAGTGATATGGCAGGGACATTTCAGCCCCAGCATTTT,CASSDMAGTFQPQHF
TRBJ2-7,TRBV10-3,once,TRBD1,TGTGCCATCACCCCGGGACAGGACTACGAGCAGTACTTC,CAITPGQDYEQYF
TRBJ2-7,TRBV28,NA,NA,TGTGCCAGCAGTTTCCCCGCCGCGAGTTCCTACGAGCAGTACTTC,CASSFPAASSYEQYF
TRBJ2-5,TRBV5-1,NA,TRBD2,TGCGCCAGCAGCACCGGGGGGGCCAGGGAGACCCAGTACTTC,CASSTGGARETQYF
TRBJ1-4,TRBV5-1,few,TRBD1,TGCGCCAGCAGCTACCGGGACAGCTACTCTAATGAAAAACTGTTTTTT,CASSYRDSYSNEKLFF
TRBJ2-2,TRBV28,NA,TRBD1,TGTGCCAGCTTGAACAGGGGGCGAAGGAGTATCACCGGGGAGCTGTTTTTT,CASLNRGRRSITGELFF
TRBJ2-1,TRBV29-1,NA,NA,TGCAGCCTCAGAGGAGGGTACAATGAGCAGTTCTTC,CSLRGGYNEQFF
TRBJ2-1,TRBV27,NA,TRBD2,TGTGCCAGTTCACTCCGAGCGGGAGTTCTGTTGGCGGTAGGCAATGAGCAGTTCTTC,CASSLRAGVLLAVGNEQFF
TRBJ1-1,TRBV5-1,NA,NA,TGCGCCAGCAGCCAGGAACAGGGCGGGACTGAAGCTTTCTTT,CASSQEQGGTEAFF
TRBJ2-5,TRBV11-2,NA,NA,TGTGCCAGCAGCTTAGGCCTGACTGAGACCCAGTACTTC,CASSLGLTETQYF
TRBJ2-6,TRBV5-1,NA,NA,TGCGCCAGCAGCTCGCCGGGCTCTGGGGCCAACGTCCTGACTTTC,CASSSPGSGANVLTF
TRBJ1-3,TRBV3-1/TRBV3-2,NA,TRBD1,TGTGCCAGCAGCCAAGAGGGGACAGTCGGCCACACCATATATTTT,CASSQEGTVGHTIYF
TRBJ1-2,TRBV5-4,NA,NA,TGTGCCAGCAGCCCCAGCGCGGGCTATGGCTACACCTTC,CASSPSAGYGYTF
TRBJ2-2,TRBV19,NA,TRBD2,TGTGCCAGTAGTAGGAACGGGGGGTCGAACACCGGGGAGCTGTTTTTT,CASSRNGGSNTGELFF
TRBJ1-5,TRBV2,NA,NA,TGTGCCAGCAGTGGGACGGGGGGGCTTAGGAGCAATCAGCCCCAGCATTTT,CASSGTGGLRSNQPQHF
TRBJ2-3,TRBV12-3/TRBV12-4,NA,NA,TGTGCCAGCAGTTTACGGGATACGCAGTATTTT,CASSLRDTQYF
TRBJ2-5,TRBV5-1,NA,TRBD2,TGCGCCAGCAGCTCCGGGACTACACAAGAGACCCAGTACTTC,CASSSGTTQETQYF
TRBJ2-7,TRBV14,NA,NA,TGTGCCAGCAGCCAAGGAGGGCCAGAGCAGTACTTC,CASSQGGPEQYF
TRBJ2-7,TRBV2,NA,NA,TGTGCCAGCAGCAGGGCTTCGAACTACGAGCAGTACTTC,CASSRASNYEQYF
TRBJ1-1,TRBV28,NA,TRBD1,TGTGCCAGCAGTTTAGGGACAGGGGGCTCTACTGAAGCTTTCTTT,CASSLGTGGSTEAFF
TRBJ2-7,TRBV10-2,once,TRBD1,TGCGCCAGCAGTGCGTTAGGACAGGGGGGCGAGCAGTACTTC,CASSALGQGGEQYF
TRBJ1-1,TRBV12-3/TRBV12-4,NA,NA,TGTGCCAGCAGTTCGCAGGGGCTCACTGAAGCTTTCTTT,CASSSQGLTEAFF
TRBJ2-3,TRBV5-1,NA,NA,TGCGCCAGCACAAACACAGATACGCAGTATTTT,CASTNTDTQYF
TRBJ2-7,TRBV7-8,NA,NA,TGTGCCAGCACCCCCGGGGGTGGGCAGGGGGTCTACGAGCAGTACTTC,CASTPGGGQGVYEQYF
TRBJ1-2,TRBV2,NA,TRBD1,TGTGCCAGCAGGACGAGGACAGGGTATAACTATGGCTACACCTTC,CASRTRTGYNYGYTF
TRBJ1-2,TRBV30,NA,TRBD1,TGTGCCTGGGGGGACAGAACGAACTATGGCTACACCTTC,CAWGDRTNYGYTF
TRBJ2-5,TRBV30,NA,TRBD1,TGTGCCTGGAAACCACAGGGGTTGGGAGAGACCCAGTACTTC,CAWKPQGLGETQYF
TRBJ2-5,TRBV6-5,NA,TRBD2,TGTGCCAGCAGCTTAGCGGGGGGCCAAGAGACCCAGTACTTC,CASSLAGGQETQYF
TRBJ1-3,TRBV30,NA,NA,TGTGCCTGGAGCACCCCTCGGGTTAGCTCTGGAAACACCATATATTTT,CAWSTPRVSSGNTIYF
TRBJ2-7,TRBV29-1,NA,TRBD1,TGCAGCGTTGTTTTAGGAGACAGGGCCTACGAGCAGTACTTC,CSVVLGDRAYEQYF
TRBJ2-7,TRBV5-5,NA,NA,TGTGCCAGCAGCCCAAGCAGGGGAATTTCCTACGAGCAGTACTTC,CASSPSRGISYEQYF
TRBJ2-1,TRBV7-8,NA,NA,TGTGCCAGCAGCTACCAGACTAGTCTCCAGTTCTTC,CASSYQTSLQFF